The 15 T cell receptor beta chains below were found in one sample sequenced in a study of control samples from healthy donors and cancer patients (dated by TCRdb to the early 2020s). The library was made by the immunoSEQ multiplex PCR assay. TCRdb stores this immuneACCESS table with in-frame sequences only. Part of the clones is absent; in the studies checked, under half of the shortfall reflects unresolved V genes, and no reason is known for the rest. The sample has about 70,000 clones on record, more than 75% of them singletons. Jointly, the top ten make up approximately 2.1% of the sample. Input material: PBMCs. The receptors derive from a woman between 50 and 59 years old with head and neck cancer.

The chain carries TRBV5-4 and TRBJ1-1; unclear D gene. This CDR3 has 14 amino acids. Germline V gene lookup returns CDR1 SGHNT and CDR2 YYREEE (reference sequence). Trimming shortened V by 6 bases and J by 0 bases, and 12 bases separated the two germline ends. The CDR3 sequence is CASTLGGLNTEAFF. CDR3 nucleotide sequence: TGTGCCAGCACCCTTGGCGGCTTGAACACTGAAGCTTTCTTT.

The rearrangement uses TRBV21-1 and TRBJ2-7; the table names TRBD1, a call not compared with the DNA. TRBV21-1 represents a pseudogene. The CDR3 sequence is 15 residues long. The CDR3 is CASSPLRAPSYEQYF. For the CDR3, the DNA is TGTGCCAGCAGCCCCCTCAGGGCCCCCTCCTACGAGCAGTACTTC.

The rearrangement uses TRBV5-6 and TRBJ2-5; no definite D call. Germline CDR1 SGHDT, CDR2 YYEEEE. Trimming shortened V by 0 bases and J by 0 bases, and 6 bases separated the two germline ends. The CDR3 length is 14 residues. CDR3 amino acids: CASSLGGYQETQYF. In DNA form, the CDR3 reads TGTGCCAGCAGCTTGGGTGGGTACCAAGAGACCCAGTACTTC.

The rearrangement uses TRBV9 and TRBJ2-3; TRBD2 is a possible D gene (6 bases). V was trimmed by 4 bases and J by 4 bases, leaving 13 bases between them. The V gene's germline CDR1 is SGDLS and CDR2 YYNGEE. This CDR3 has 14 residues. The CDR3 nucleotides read TGTGCCAGCAGCCGAGCGGGTATGCCAGATACGCAGTATTTT. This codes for CASSRAGMPDTQYF.

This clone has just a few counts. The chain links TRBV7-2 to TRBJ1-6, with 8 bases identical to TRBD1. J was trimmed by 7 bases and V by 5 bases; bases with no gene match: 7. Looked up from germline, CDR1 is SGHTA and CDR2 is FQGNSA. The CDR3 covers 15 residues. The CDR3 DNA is TGTGCCAGCAGCCCCATCAGGGGGCGGAATTCACCCCTCCACTTT. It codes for CASSPIRGRNSPLHF.

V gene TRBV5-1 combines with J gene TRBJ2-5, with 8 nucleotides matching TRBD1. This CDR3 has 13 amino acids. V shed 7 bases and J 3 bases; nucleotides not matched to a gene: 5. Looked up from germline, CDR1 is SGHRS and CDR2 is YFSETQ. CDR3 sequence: CASGKQGEETQYF. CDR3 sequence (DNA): TGCGCCAGCGGGAAACAGGGGGAAGAGACCCAGTACTTC.

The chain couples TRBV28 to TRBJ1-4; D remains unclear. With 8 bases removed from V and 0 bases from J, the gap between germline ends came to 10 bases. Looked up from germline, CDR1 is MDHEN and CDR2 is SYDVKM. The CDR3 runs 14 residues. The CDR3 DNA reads TGTGCCAGCGAAAACACTCCAACTAATGAAAAACTGTTTTTT. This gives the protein CASENTPTNEKLFF.

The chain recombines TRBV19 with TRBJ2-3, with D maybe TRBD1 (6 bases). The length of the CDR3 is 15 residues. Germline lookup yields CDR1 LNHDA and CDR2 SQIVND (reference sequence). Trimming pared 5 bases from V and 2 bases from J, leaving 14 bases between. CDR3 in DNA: TGTGCCAGTAGTTCTTCCTGGACAGCCACAGATACGCAGTATTTT. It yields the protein CASSSSWTATDTQYF.

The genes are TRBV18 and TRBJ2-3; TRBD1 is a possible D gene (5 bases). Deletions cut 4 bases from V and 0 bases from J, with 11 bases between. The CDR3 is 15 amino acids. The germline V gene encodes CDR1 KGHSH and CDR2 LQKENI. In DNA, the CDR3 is TGTGCCAGCTCACGGACGGACACTAGCACAGATACGCAGTATTTT. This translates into CASSRTDTSTDTQYF.

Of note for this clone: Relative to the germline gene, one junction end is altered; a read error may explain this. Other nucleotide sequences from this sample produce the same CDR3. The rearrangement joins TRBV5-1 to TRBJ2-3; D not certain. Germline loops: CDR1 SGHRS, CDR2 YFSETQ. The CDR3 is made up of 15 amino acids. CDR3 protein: CASSLYVRSTDTQYF. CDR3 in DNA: TGCGCCAGCAGCTTGTACGTCCGGAGCACCGATACGCAGTATTTT.

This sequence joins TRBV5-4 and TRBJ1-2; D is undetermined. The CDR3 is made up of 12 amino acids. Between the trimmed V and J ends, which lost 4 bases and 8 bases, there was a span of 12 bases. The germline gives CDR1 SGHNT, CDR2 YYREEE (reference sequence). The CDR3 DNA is TGTGCCAGCAGCCCGCCCGCGGGAGGCTACACCTTC. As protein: CASSPPAGGYTF.

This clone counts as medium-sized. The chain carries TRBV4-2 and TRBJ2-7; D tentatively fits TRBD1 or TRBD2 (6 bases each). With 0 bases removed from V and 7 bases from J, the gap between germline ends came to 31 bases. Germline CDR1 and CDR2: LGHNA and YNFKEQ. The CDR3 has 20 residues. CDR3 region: CASSQEWGAGLTQTAGEQYF. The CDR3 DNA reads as TGTGCCAGCAGCCAAGAGTGGGGGGCAGGTCTTACTCAAACCGCTGGTGAGCAGTACTTC.

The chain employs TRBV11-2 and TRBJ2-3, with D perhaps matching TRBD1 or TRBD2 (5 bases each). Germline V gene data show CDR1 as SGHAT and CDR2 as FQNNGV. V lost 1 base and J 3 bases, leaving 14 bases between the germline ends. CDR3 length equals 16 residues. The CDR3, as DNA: TGTGCCAGCAGCTTAGGCCCGGGGCAAGGGACAGATACGCAGTATTTT. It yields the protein CASSLGPGQGTDTQYF.

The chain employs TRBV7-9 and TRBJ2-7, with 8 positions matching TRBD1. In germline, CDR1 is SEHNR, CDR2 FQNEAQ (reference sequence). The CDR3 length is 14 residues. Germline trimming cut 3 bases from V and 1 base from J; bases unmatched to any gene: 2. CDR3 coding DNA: TGTGCCAGCAGCTTTACAGGGGGTTCCTACGAGCAGTACTTC. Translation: CASSFTGGSYEQYF.

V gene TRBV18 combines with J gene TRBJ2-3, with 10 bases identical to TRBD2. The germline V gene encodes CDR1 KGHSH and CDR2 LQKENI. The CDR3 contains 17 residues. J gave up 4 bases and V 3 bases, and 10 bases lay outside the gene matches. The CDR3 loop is CASSPLTGLAAADTQYF. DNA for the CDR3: TGTGCCAGCTCACCCCTGACCGGACTAGCGGCAGCAGATACGCAGTATTTT.